These 18 T cell receptor beta chains originate from one sample sequenced in a study of blood T cell repertoires in COVID-19. Profiled with immunoSEQ multiplex PCR; TCRdb holds only in-frame clones, not every one. The top ten hold about 2.2% of the sample, which has around 260,000 clones, roughly nine tenths seen once. Material for sequencing was peripheral blood. These receptors were taken from a woman aged 30 to 39 with COVID-19, enrolled during active disease.

This clone has only a few counts. The V gene is TRBV19, the J gene TRBJ2-1, with 7 bases aligning to TRBD2. The CDR3 sequence is 14 residues long. CDR1 LNHDA and CDR2 SQIVND come from the germline V gene (reference sequence). J was trimmed by 15 bases and V by 4 bases; bases with no gene match: 15. This CDR3 reads CASSTLGGEKGWFF. CDR3 sequence (DNA): TGTGCCAGTAGTACCCTGGGGGGGGAGAAGGGGTGGTTCTTC.

V usage is TRBV4-2 and J usage is TRBJ2-4; 11 bases map to TRBD2. CDR3 length: 17 residues. Losses at the gene ends were 3 bases for V and 2 bases for J; bases not matched to a gene: 6. Germline V gene lookup returns CDR1 LGHNA and CDR2 YNFKEQ. The CDR3 protein is CASSHATSGTSKNIQYF. In DNA, the CDR3 is TGTGCCAGCAGCCACGCGACTAGCGGGACGTCCAAAAACATTCAGTACTTC.

The chain is built from TRBV19 and TRBJ2-1, with 8 bases identical to TRBD2. In germline, CDR1 is LNHDA, CDR2 SQIVND (reference sequence). The CDR3 totals 16 residues. After removal of 4 bases from V and 3 bases from J, the junction contained 8 bases not matched to a gene. This CDR3 is CASSTSVSGIYNEQFF. CDR3 DNA sequence: TGTGCCAGTAGTACTTCCGTTAGCGGGATCTACAATGAGCAGTTCTTC.

The V and J genes are TRBV29-1 and TRBJ1-1; 7 bases line up with TRBD1. V shed 7 bases and J 6 bases; nucleotides not matched to a gene: 11. The CDR3 loop spans 13 amino acids. The germline CDR1 and CDR2 sequences are SQVTM and ANQGSEA. The CDR3 protein is CSAVGGGLSEAFF. For the CDR3, the DNA is TGCAGCGCCGTCGGAGGGGGCTTGTCTGAAGCTTTCTTT.

This clone showed up just once. The chain is built from TRBV18 and TRBJ1-1, with TRBD1 matching over 7 bases. CDR1 and CDR2 (germline): KGHSH, LQKENI. The junction had 13 bases not matched to a gene; V was cut back by 0 bases and J by 0 bases. This CDR3 contains 19 residues. As DNA, the CDR3 is TGTGCCAGCTCACCACCCAGACAGGGATCGGGTCGGATGAACACTGAAGCTTTCTTT. This sequence encodes CASSPPRQGSGRMNTEAFF. The full variable domain, completed using reference TRBV18 and TRBJ1-1, is NAGVMQNPRHLVRRRGQEARLRCSPMKGHSHVYWYRQLPEEGLKFMVYLQKENIIDESGMPKERFSAEFPKEGPSILRIQQVVRGDSAAYFCASSPPRQGSGRMNTEAFFGQGTRLTVV.

The V and J genes are TRBV7-3 and TRBJ2-3; TRBD1 might be the D (5 bases). This CDR3 comprises 14 residues. Trimming removed 0 bases at V and 5 bases at J, with 9 bases between. CDR1 and CDR2 from the germline V gene are SGHTA and FQGTGA. The CDR3: CASSLTSGKDTQYF. In DNA form, the CDR3 reads TGTGCCAGCAGCTTAACGTCAGGGAAAGATACGCAGTATTTT.

The chain couples TRBV19 to TRBJ1-6, with a possible D match to TRBD1 (5 bases). V was cut by 5 bases and J by 9 bases, with 20 bases left in between. The CDR3 has 16 amino acids. The germline CDR1 and CDR2 sequences are LNHDA and SQIVND (reference sequence). The CDR3 here is CASSLSGAGIFSPLHF. In nucleotides, the CDR3 is TGTGCCAGTAGTCTTTCTGGCGCAGGGATTTTTTCACCCCTCCACTTT.

The chain is built from TRBV12-3 or TRBV12-4 and TRBJ2-7; D may be TRBD1 (6 bases). The CDR3 loop spans 12 amino acids. Trimming took 5 bases from V and 6 from J, leaving 11 bases between them. CDR3 coding DNA: TGTGCCAGCAGTCAGACAGGTCGCGAGCAGTACTTC. As protein: CASSQTGREQYF.

The genes are TRBV19 and TRBJ1-1; 9 bases are a match to TRBD1. The CDR3 is made up of 14 amino acids. J lost 5 bases, V lost 10 bases, and 11 bases had no gene match. The germline V gene has CDR1 LNHDA and CDR2 SQIVND (reference sequence). CDR3 in amino acids: CATIDTGGRTEAFF. The CDR3 nucleotides read TGTGCCACCATAGACACAGGGGGCAGGACTGAAGCTTTCTTT.

The rearrangement joins TRBV19 to TRBJ1-2; D gene ambiguous. With 7 bases removed from V and 5 bases from J, the gap between germline ends came to 8 bases. The germline V gene encodes CDR1 LNHDA and CDR2 SQIVND (reference sequence). This CDR3 contains 11 residues. CDR3 residues: CASKETYGYTF. The CDR3 nucleotides are TGTGCCAGTAAAGAGACATATGGCTACACCTTC.

This clone has just one count. V is TRBV28 and J is TRBJ1-5; TRBD1 aligns across 9 bases. J lost 2 bases, V lost 4 bases, and 3 bases had no gene match. The CDR3 is 15 residues long. Germline CDR1 is MDHEN and CDR2 is SYDVKM. The CDR3 region is CASSSGTGRNQPQHF. The CDR3 DNA reads TGTGCCAGCAGTTCCGGGACAGGGCGCAATCAGCCCCAGCATTTT.

V and J are TRBV7-2 and TRBJ1-4, with a possible D match to TRBD1 (6 bases). The germline CDR1 and CDR2 sequences are SGHTA and FQGNSA. The CDR3 is 14 amino acids. The germline V and J ends were trimmed by 4 bases and 8 bases, with 14 bases remaining between them. This CDR3 is CASSSTGFGEKLFF. In DNA form, the CDR3 reads TGTGCCAGCAGCTCTACAGGGTTTGGGGAAAAACTGTTTTTT.

V usage is TRBV4-1 and J usage is TRBJ1-5; 9 nucleotides agree with TRBD1. After removal of 4 bases from V and 7 bases from J, the junction contained 5 bases not matched to a gene. The germline gives CDR1 MGHRA, CDR2 YSYEKL. This CDR3 is 14 amino acids long. The CDR3 bases are TGCGCCAGCAGCCGACCGGGACAGGGCCAGCCCCAGCATTTT. It codes for CASSRPGQGQPQHF.

The rearrangement uses TRBV6-1 and TRBJ1-2; 9 bases map to TRBD1. This CDR3 region has 17 residues. The germline gives CDR1 MNHNS, CDR2 SASEGT. With 2 bases clipped from V and 4 bases from J, the junction kept 11 bases outside the gene matches. In DNA form, the CDR3 reads TGTGCCAGCAGTGAAAGGGGCTGGGACAGGGTATTCTATGGCTACACCTTC. This codes for CASSERGWDRVFYGYTF.

The V call is TRBV9, the J call TRBJ1-2, with D tentatively TRBD1 (5 bases). V was shortened by 6 bases and J by 7 bases, with 19 bases between the two germline ends. From germline, CDR1 is SGDLS and CDR2 YYNGEE. This CDR3 has 14 residues. CDR3 DNA sequence: TGTGCCAGCACCCTCGGGGGGGAGTTCGGTGGCTACACCTTC. Residues: CASTLGGEFGGYTF.

The sample holds one count of this clone. V gene TRBV7-6 combines with J gene TRBJ2-3, with a tentative D call TRBD2 (5 bases). Germline CDR1 SGHVS, CDR2 FNYEAQ. V was clipped by 1 base and J by 2 bases, with 16 bases between them. The length of the CDR3 is 17 residues. The CDR3 protein is CASSLGAAGRPTDTQYF. The CDR3 coding sequence is TGTGCCAGCAGCTTAGGGGCGGCGGGTCGACCCACAGATACGCAGTATTTT. Full variable domain (rest looked up from reference TRBV7-6 and TRBJ2-3): GAGVSQSPRYKVTKRGQDVALRCDPISGHVSLYWYRQALGQGPEFLTYFNYEAQQDKSGLPNDRFSAERPEGSISTLTIQRTEQRDSAMYRCASSLGAAGRPTDTQYFGPGTRLTVL.

The J gene is TRBJ1-5, the V gene TRBV28; 11 nucleotides line up with TRBD1. This CDR3 is 15 amino acids long. The J segment lost 6 bases and the V segment lost 5 bases, leaving 6 bases of the junction unmatched. Germline V gives CDR1 MDHEN, CDR2 SYDVKM. Written as DNA, the CDR3 is TGTGCCAGCAGTCCCCCGGGACAGGGGGGTCAGCCCCAGCATTTT. It yields the protein CASSPPGQGGQPQHF.

The chain uses TRBV5-1 and TRBJ2-3; 9 positions agree with TRBD2. Per the germline V gene, CDR1 is SGHRS and CDR2 is YFSETQ. With V trimmed by 3 bases and J by 4 bases, 3 bases remained unmatched. The CDR3 spans 14 residues. The CDR3 region is CASSYGLAPDTQYF. The DNA of the CDR3 is TGCGCCAGCAGCTACGGACTAGCGCCAGATACGCAGTATTTT.